This T cell receptor (beta chain) came from a study of shared T cell receptors in the human thymus. Germline CDR1 is GTSNPN and CDR2 is SVGIG (reference sequence). CDR3 length: 14 amino acids. Trimming removed 4 bases from V and 6 bases from J; junction bases left unmatched: 10. Data came from immunoSEQ multiplex PCR; TCRdb stores just in-frame clones and leaves some out. The top ten clones hold 0.01% of a sample with hundreds of thousands of clones, approximately 87% of them seen once. This sample also belongs to another study, concerning human thymus T cells.

This clonotype originated in a boy under two years old with a congenital heart defect. The chain is built from TRBV30 and TRBJ2-3; 7 positions match TRBD2. The sequencing input was thymocytes. Here the CDR3 DNA reads TGTGCCTGGACGGGGAGGGCGTTCGAGGATACGCAGTATTTT. This translates into CAWTGRAFEDTQYF.